The 7 T cell receptor beta chains in this list originate from one sample, sequenced in a study of cytomegalovirus exposure and HLA in healthy donors (dated 2017 in TCRdb). Libraries were built with the immunoSEQ multiplex PCR assay. The multiplex PCR relied on a mix of 60 forward primers for TCR Vbeta segments and 13 reverse primers for TCR Jbeta segments. Held by TCRdb, this immuneACCESS table contains in-frame sequences only and omits some clones. Under half of the omission traces to an unresolved V gene where checked; the cause of the rest is unknown. This sample has some 130,000 clones in its table, and about three quarters of those were observed once. Clones ranked in the top ten supply around 3.3% of the sample. Sequencing was performed on PBMCs. These receptors came from a woman younger than 45 in good health and CMV-seropositive.

The gene calls are TRBV4-2 and TRBJ2-3; 10 bases agree with TRBD2. CDR3 length: 17 amino acids. CDR1 is LGHNA, CDR2 YNFKEQ, per germline. The V gene end was trimmed by 0 bases and the J gene end by 6 bases; junction bases not matched to a gene: 9. The CDR3 sequence is CASSQDQASGGWDTQYF. CDR3 DNA: TGTGCCAGCAGCCAAGATCAAGCTAGCGGGGGATGGGATACGCAGTATTTT.

The chain recombines TRBV27 with TRBJ2-7, with D possibly TRBD1 on 5 matching bases. CDR1 and CDR2 from the germline V gene are MNHEY and SMNVEV (reference sequence). The V end lost 8 bases, the J end lost 2 bases, and 13 bases lay between the germline ends. This CDR3 is 13 amino acids long. CDR3 amino acids: CASGLGRAYEQYF. CDR3 bases: TGTGCCAGCGGGTTGGGCAGGGCCTACGAGCAGTACTTC.

The rearrangement joins TRBV2 to TRBJ2-1; 10 positions match TRBD2. Germline-derived CDR1 and CDR2 are SNHLY and FYNNEI. J lost 5 bases, V lost 4 bases, and 5 bases had no gene match. The CDR3 runs to 15 residues. This chain's CDR3 is CASSVVAGGNNEQFF. As DNA, the CDR3 is TGTGCCAGCAGTGTGGTAGCGGGGGGCAACAATGAGCAGTTCTTC.

The chain carries TRBV7-6 and TRBJ1-6; 9 nucleotides line up with TRBD1. Germline V lookup: CDR1 SGHVS, CDR2 FNYEAQ. J lost 7 bases, V lost 5 bases, and 9 bases had no gene match. The CDR3 runs 16 residues. The CDR3 nucleotides are TGTGCCAGCAGCATTGGATTGGACAGGGGCAATTCACCCCTCCACTTT. This sequence encodes CASSIGLDRGNSPLHF.

This clone was seen a handful of times. CDR3 in DNA: TGTGCCAGCAGTAATAGCGGGGGCCCTGGTAAAAACATTCAGTACTTC. Its protein is CASSNSGGPGKNIQYF. This chain uses TRBV28 with TRBJ2-4; 9 bases are a match to TRBD2. CDR3 size: 16 residues. The V and J ends lost 5 bases and 4 bases, in that order; junction bases with no gene match: 9. In germline, CDR1 is MDHEN, CDR2 SYDVKM.

This chain joins TRBV9 and TRBJ2-5; possible D gene TRBD1, 8 bases. This CDR3 contains 15 residues. Germline-derived CDR1 and CDR2 are SGDLS and YYNGEE. The germline V and J ends were trimmed by 3 bases and 4 bases, with 16 bases remaining between them. The CDR3 loop reads CASSAQTGEGETQYF. Here the CDR3 DNA reads TGTGCCAGCAGCGCCCAGACAGGGGAGGGAGAGACCCAGTACTTC.

This sequence joins TRBV9 and TRBJ2-5; 8 positions agree with TRBD2. The CDR3 length is 15 residues. V gave up 0 bases and J gave up 4 bases; unmatched junction bases: 5. Germline-derived CDR1 and CDR2 are SGDLS and YYNGEE. The CDR3 bases are TGTGCCAGCAGCGTAGGAAACGGGGGGGCAGAGACCCAGTACTTC. It encodes CASSVGNGGAETQYF.